These 8 T cell receptor beta chains share one sample of origin, sequenced in a study of T-cell memory formation after mild COVID-19. TCRdb independently ran MiXCR on the 5' RACE reads; one entry per CDR3 protein. This sample has roughly 280,000 distinct CDR3 sequences, with roughly 17% found just once. The specimen was PBMCs or a T cell subset sorted from them (not recorded which). The receptors were gathered from a man younger than 35 who had mild COVID-19 (a few samples of this study predate the infection). Cell type and time point are not known.

The genes are TRBV15 and TRBJ2-5; TRBD1 is a possible D gene (6 bases). Trimming cost V 5 bases and J 5 bases, with 15 bases left between them. CDR1 and CDR2 from the germline V gene are LNHNV and YYDKDF (reference sequence). The CDR3 extends over 14 amino acids. The CDR3 here is CATSRRGSSETQYF. CDR3 coding DNA: TGTGCCACCAGCCGCAGGGGTTCTTCGGAGACCCAGTACTTC.

The chain uses TRBV6-5 and TRBJ2-7; possibly TRBD2 for D (6 bases). Trimming left V 4 bases short and J 0 bases short, with 13 bases between. Looked up from germline, CDR1 is MNHEY and CDR2 is SVGAGI. The CDR3 spans 15 residues. DNA for the CDR3: TGTGCCAGCAGTTTAGCGGCGTCTAGCTCCTACGAGCAGTACTTC. Its translation is CASSLAASSSYEQYF.

This clonotype was seen ten or more times. This sequence joins TRBV5-6 and TRBJ2-5, with no clear D. Deletions cut 4 bases from V and 4 bases from J, with 11 bases between. Per germline, CDR1 SGHDT and CDR2 YYEEEE. The CDR3 runs 13 residues. CDR3 region: CASSPTWGETQYF. The CDR3 DNA follows: TGTGCCAGCAGCCCTACATGGGGAGAGACCCAGTACTTC.

The V and J genes are TRBV4-1 and TRBJ2-5; 7 bases map to TRBD2. The V segment lost 4 bases and the J segment 5 bases; nucleotides outside the gene matches: 7. The CDR3 spans 14 residues. Germline V gene data show CDR1 as MGHRA and CDR2 as YSYEKL. The CDR3 coding sequence is TGCGCCAGCAGCCGAGAACTAGCGACTGAGACCCAGTACTTC. Amino acids: CASSRELATETQYF.

This CDR3 reads CASSDRTGDQETQYF. The CDR3 region has the DNA TGCGCCAGCAGCGACCGGACAGGCGACCAAGAGACCCAGTACTTC. The chain carries TRBV5-1 and TRBJ2-5; 7 bases align to TRBD1. The CDR3 length is 15 residues. Per germline, CDR1 SGHRS and CDR2 YFSETQ. V was clipped by 4 bases and J by 0 bases; unmatched bases: 6. Supplemented by reference TRBV5-1 and TRBJ2-5, the full variable domain reads KAGVTQTPRYLIKTRGQQVTLSCSPISGHRSVSWYQQTPGQGLQFLFEYFSETQRNKGNFPGRFSGRQFSNSRSEMNVSTLELGDSALYLCASSDRTGDQETQYFGPGTRLLVL.

The chain combines TRBV3-1 with TRBJ2-7, with 9 bases matching TRBD2. J lost 4 bases, V lost 7 bases, and 5 bases had no gene match. The germline V gene encodes CDR1 LGHDT and CDR2 YNNKEL (reference sequence). The CDR3 covers 13 residues. The CDR3 DNA reads TGTGCCAGCACCACGCGGGGGGGGTACGAGCAGTACTTC. It encodes CASTTRGGYEQYF.

This clonotype was seen many times. The chain links TRBV4-1 to TRBJ2-3; D may be TRBD2 (6 bases). V lost 1 base, J lost 1 base, and 6 bases lay in between. The CDR3 runs to 14 residues. Germline CDR1 MGHRA, CDR2 YSYEKL. CDR3 DNA: TGCGCCAGCAGCCAAGGCGGGGGCACAGATACGCAGTATTTT. The encoded protein is CASSQGGGTDTQYF.

This clonotype has just a few counts. V gene TRBV2 combines with J gene TRBJ2-5; D gene unclear. The CDR3 has 16 residues. In germline, CDR1 is SNHLY, CDR2 FYNNEI. The V gene lost 4 bases and the J gene lost 3 bases, with 18 bases spanning the gap. CDR3 sequence: CASSVIGRILKETQYF. CDR3 DNA: TGTGCCAGCAGTGTGATCGGGCGGATCCTAAAAGAGACCCAGTACTTC. Together with reference TRBV2 and TRBJ2-5, the CDR3 gives the full variable domain: EPEVTQTPSHQVTQMGQEVILRCVPISNHLYFYWYRQILGQKVEFLVSFYNNEISEKSEIFDDQFSVERPDGSNFTLKIRSTKLEDSAMYFCASSVIGRILKETQYFGPGTRLLVL.